This TCR beta chain was recovered during a study of cytomegalovirus exposure and HLA in healthy donors. This clone was counted between two and nine times. Antigen unknown. This CDR3 contains 11 residues. The germline V and J ends were trimmed by 3 bases and 6 bases, with 5 bases remaining between them. Germline V lookup: CDR1 MNHNS, CDR2 SASEGT. General observations from the study: Previous analysis showed most TCR beta V segments were productive about 90% or about 30% of the time.

The PCR was carried out with 60 Vbeta primers and 13 Jbeta primers. The data were produced by immunoSEQ multiplex PCR, yet TCRdb's version contains in-frame clones alone and is incomplete. Altogether 65,000 to 75,000 clones are present, 65% to 70% being singletons, with the ten largest covering around 2%. This sequence originates from a woman in her twenties or thirties in good health and CMV-seronegative. What was sequenced was PBMCs. The V call is TRBV6-1, the J call TRBJ2-5, with D uncertain. CDR3 sequence reads: CASSDYKTQYF. The CDR3 nucleotides are TGTGCCAGCAGTGATTACAAGACCCAGTACTTC.